This T cell receptor beta chain was obtained from a study of regulatory T cells in long-lasting Graves disease. Findings and limits, study-wide: Sampling was limited to peripheral blood rather than thyroid tissue. Favored usage of TRBV28, TRBJ1-2 and TRBJ2-5 was recorded in persistent disease.

Noted time point: newly diagnosed GD, antithyroid drugs for less than 3 months. The TCR library was made from RNA that had been extracted from PBMCs in TRIzol. As concerns this clonotype: Antigen: not known.

HTBI primers from iRepertoire and Arm-PCR of CDR3 regions yielded the TCR beta libraries. Each CDR3 protein is one row after TCRdb ran MiXCR on the multiplex PCR reads. The table shows 380,000 or so distinct CDR3 sequences, with around 15% occurring only once. The germline CDR1 and CDR2 sequences are MNHEY and SVGEGT. This CDR3 is 17 amino acids long. The V gene lost 0 bases and the J gene lost 5 bases, with 18 bases spanning the gap. Separately, the same data were catalogued under a study of T cells in Graves' hyperthyroidism and ophthalmopathy.

The sample was peripheral blood mononuclear cells (PBMCs), taken at new diagnosis, from a patient treated with antithyroid drugs. This chain joins TRBV6-2 or TRBV6-3 and TRBJ2-3; the D is unclear. This sequence originates from a woman younger than 35 with Graves disease. This CDR3 reads CASSYSTPRGSRDTQYF. CDR3 DNA: TGTGCCAGCAGTTACTCGACCCCCAGAGGCTCCAGAGATACGCAGTATTTT.